Below, 18 T cell receptor beta chains from the same sample are listed, as sequenced in a study of post-analysis software for immune sequencing data. Study-level points and caveats: There were five or six TRBV segments more frequent in patients than controls, and TRBV5-6, TRBV5-1 and TRBV20-1 were among them.

No antigen has been identified for these receptors. The TCR beta cDNA libraries carried unique molecular identifiers. TCRdb passed the PCR reads through MiXCR, listing each CDR3 protein once. The sample consists of some 800,000 distinct CDR3 sequences, roughly 46% of them appearing once. Sequenced material: blood. The source is a girl aged 5-17 years with multiple sclerosis.

This clonotype was counted between two and nine times. V is TRBV11-2 and J is TRBJ2-3; no firm D call. Germline lookup yields CDR1 SGHAT and CDR2 FQNNGV. CDR3 size: 16 residues. Trimming cost V 4 bases and J 0 bases, with 14 bases left between them. The CDR3 sequence is CASSSRARLSTDTQYF. The CDR3 nucleotides read TGTGCCAGCAGCTCCCGGGCCAGACTTAGCACAGATACGCAGTATTTT.

This sequence joins TRBV9 and TRBJ1-4; D is ambiguous. Germline V CDR1 and CDR2: SGDLS, YYNGEE. V was pared by 0 bases and J by 7 bases, with 10 bases between. The CDR3 consists of 14 residues. In DNA, the CDR3 is TGTGCCAGCAGCGTAGAGTGGATGGGTGAAAAACTGTTTTTT. The encoded protein is CASSVEWMGEKLFF.

This rearrangement joins TRBV28 to TRBJ1-2; unclear D gene. The CDR3 extends over 13 amino acids. The ends were cut back, 1 base at V and 4 bases at J, with 7 bases in the middle. Germline CDR1 MDHEN, CDR2 SYDVKM. The CDR3: CASSLLGGYGYTF. CDR3 nucleotide sequence: TGTGCCAGCAGTTTATTGGGCGGCTATGGCTACACCTTC.

This clonotype was seen more than once but under ten times. The chain recombines TRBV7-3 with TRBJ2-5; the D call may be TRBD1 or TRBD2 (6 bases each). The germline CDR1 and CDR2 sequences are SGHTA and FQGTGA. The CDR3 extends over 12 amino acids. The ends were cut back, 5 bases at V and 7 bases at J, with 11 bases in the middle. The CDR3, as DNA: TGTGCCAGCAGCCCACAGGGAGGGACCCAGTACTTC. Amino acid sequence: CASSPQGGTQYF.

The chain couples TRBV18 to TRBJ1-2; no clear D. V was cut by 2 bases and J by 3 bases, with 10 bases left in between. This CDR3 region has 14 residues. Germline V gene data show CDR1 as KGHSH and CDR2 as LQKENI. The CDR3 DNA reads as TGTGCCAGCTCACCAGATGGGTGGTACTATGGCTACACCTTC. Translated: CASSPDGWYYGYTF.

The gene calls are TRBV27 and TRBJ2-7, with TRBD1 as a possible D gene (6 bases). The germline V and J ends were trimmed by 2 bases and 6 bases, with 11 bases remaining between them. Germline V gene lookup returns CDR1 MNHEY and CDR2 SMNVEV (reference sequence). CDR3 length: 13 residues. The CDR3: CASSLNRAPEQYF. The CDR3 DNA sequence: TGTGCCAGCAGTTTAAACAGGGCCCCCGAGCAGTACTTC.

There are a few counts of this clonotype. The chain has TRBV12-3 or TRBV12-4 and TRBJ2-4; D ambiguous. The J call may be incorrect, as the DNA end agrees better with TRBJ2-7. The CDR3 sequence is 12 residues long. The CDR3, as DNA: TGTGCCAGCACCCTAGACGGCTACGAGCAGTACTTC. Its translation: CASTLDGYEQYF.

The chain uses TRBV10-3 and TRBJ2-5; 7 bases agree with TRBD1. Trimming at V came to 4 bases and at J to 11 bases, leaving 16 bases not matched to a gene. Germline V gene data show CDR1 as ENHRY and CDR2 as SYGVKD. CDR3 length: 15 residues. The CDR3 spells CAISAGTDHTEEQYF. The DNA for the CDR3 is TGTGCCATCAGTGCCGGGACAGACCATACGGAGGAGCAGTACTTC.

The rearrangement joins TRBV5-1 to TRBJ2-1; 9 bases line up with TRBD2. CDR1 SGHRS and CDR2 YFSETQ come from the germline V gene. The CDR3 has 16 amino acids. Losses at the gene ends were 6 bases for V and 2 bases for J; bases not matched to a gene: 9. CDR3 sequence reads: CASTSLAGDPYNEQFF. CDR3 DNA sequence: TGCGCCAGCACGTCTTTAGCGGGAGACCCCTACAATGAGCAGTTCTTC.

The genes are TRBV6-6 and TRBJ2-5; D remains unclear. Trimming shortened V by 2 bases and J by 0 bases, and 7 bases separated the two germline ends. The germline V gene has CDR1 MNHNY and CDR2 SVGAGI (reference sequence). This CDR3 is 14 amino acids long. CDR3 sequence: CASSYHRNQETQYF. The CDR3 nucleotides read TGTGCCAGCAGTTACCACAGAAACCAAGAGACCCAGTACTTC.

The chain recombines TRBV7-9 with TRBJ2-1, with TRBD2 matching over 11 bases. This CDR3 spans 15 amino acids. V dropped 8 bases and J dropped 9; count of bases not matched to a gene: 12. Germline V CDR1 and CDR2: SEHNR, FQNEAQ (reference sequence). In DNA form, the CDR3 reads TGTGCCAGCGGCATAGCGGGGGGGTCTTTTCGTGAGCAGTTCTTC. This translates into CASGIAGGSFREQFF.

This clonotype was seen a single time. The chain couples TRBV30 to TRBJ1-2; TRBD1 might be the D (6 bases). Between the trimmed V and J ends, which lost 4 bases and 6 bases, there was a span of 15 bases. Germline V gene data show CDR1 as GTSNPN and CDR2 as SVGIG (reference sequence). This CDR3 spans 13 amino acids. CDR3 residues: CAWITGSLDGYTF. The CDR3 DNA is TGTGCCTGGATAACAGGGTCATTGGATGGCTACACCTTC.

This chain uses TRBV4-3 with TRBJ2-3; no clear D gene. This CDR3 contains 16 residues. Germline CDR1 reads LGHNA; CDR2 reads YSLEER. V lost 0 bases to trimming and J lost 0 bases, with 10 bases between them. The CDR3 DNA follows: TGCGCCAGCAGCCAAGAACGTACCGCTAGCACAGATACGCAGTATTTT. Translation: CASSQERTASTDTQYF.

The gene calls are TRBV28 and TRBJ2-5; a possible D gene is TRBD2 (6 bases). Germline V lookup: CDR1 MDHEN, CDR2 SYDVKM. V lost 1 base and J 1 base, leaving 10 bases between the germline ends. The CDR3 is made up of 15 amino acids. The CDR3 DNA reads as TGTGCCAGCAGTTTATTACCGGAGGGCCAAGAGACCCAGTACTTC. Amino acids: CASSLLPEGQETQYF.

This clonotype was observed a few times. The genes are TRBV10-3 and TRBJ2-4; 10 bases map to TRBD1. The DNA end favors TRBJ2-7, so the J call may be wrong. Germline CDR1 ENHRY, CDR2 SYGVKD. This CDR3 contains 12 residues. The DNA for the CDR3 is TGTGCCACCGGGGACAGGGGACACGAGCAGTACTTC. As protein: CATGDRGHEQYF.

The J gene is TRBJ2-7, the V gene TRBV20-1; 9 nucleotides line up with TRBD2. V was clipped by 0 bases and J by 7 bases; unmatched bases: 10. CDR1 DFQATT and CDR2 SNEGSKA come from the germline V gene (reference sequence). The CDR3 spans 15 residues. CDR3 bases: TGCAGTGCTAGAGATCAGGGCGGGAGGGTAGATGAGCAGTACTTC. Translating it yields CSARDQGGRVDEQYF.

This clonotype was seen a few times. The V call is TRBV5-1, the J call TRBJ2-1; 11 bases map to TRBD1. J was trimmed by 9 bases and V by 4 bases; bases with no gene match: 9. From germline, CDR1 is SGHRS and CDR2 YFSETQ. This CDR3 region has 15 residues. This CDR3 reads CASSAGTGGLGEQFF. DNA of the CDR3: TGCGCCAGCAGCGCCGGGACAGGGGGTTTAGGTGAGCAGTTCTTC.

DNA for the CDR3: TGTGCCAGCAGGTCGACAGGGGTAGATACGCAGTATTTT. Protein product: CASRSTGVDTQYF. V gene TRBV2 combines with J gene TRBJ2-3, with 8 bases lining up with TRBD1. Unmatched junction bases numbered 4, after V lost 6 bases and J lost 5 bases. This CDR3 contains 13 residues. CDR1 is SNHLY, CDR2 FYNNEI, per germline.